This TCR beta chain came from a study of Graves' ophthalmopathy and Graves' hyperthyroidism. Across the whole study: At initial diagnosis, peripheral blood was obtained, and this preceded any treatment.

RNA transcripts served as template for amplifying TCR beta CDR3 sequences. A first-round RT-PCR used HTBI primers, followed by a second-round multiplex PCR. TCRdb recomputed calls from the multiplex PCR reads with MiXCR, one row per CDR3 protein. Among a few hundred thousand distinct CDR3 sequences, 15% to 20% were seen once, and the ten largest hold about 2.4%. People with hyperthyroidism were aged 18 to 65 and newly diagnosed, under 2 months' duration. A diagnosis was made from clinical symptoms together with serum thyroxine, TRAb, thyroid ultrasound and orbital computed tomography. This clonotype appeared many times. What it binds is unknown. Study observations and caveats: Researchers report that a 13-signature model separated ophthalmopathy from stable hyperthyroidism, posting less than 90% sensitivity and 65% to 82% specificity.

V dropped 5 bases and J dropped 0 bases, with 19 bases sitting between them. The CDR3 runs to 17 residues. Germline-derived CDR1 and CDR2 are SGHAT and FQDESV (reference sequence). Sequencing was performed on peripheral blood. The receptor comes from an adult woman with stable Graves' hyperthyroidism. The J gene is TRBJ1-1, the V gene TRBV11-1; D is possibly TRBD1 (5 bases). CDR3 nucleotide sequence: TGTGCCAGCAGCCATTGGGGCAGACAGTTAATGAACACTGAAGCTTTCTTT. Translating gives CASSHWGRQLMNTEAFF.